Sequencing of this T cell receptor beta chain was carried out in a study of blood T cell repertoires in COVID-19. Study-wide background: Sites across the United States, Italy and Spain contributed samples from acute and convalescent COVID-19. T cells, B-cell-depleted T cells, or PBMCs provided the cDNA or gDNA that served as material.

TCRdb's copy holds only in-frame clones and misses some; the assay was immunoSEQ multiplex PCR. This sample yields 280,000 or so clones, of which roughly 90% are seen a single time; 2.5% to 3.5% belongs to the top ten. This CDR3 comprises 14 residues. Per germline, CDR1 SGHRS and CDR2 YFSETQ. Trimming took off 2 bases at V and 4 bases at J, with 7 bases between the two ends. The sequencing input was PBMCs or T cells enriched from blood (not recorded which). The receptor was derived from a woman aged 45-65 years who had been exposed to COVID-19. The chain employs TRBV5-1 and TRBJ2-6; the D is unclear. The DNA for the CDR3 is TGCGCCAGCAGCTTAGCTCTGGGGGCCAACGTCCTGACTTTC. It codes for CASSLALGANVLTF.